This entry is about one T cell receptor beta chain. What it binds is unknown. These data belong to a study of Graves' ophthalmopathy and Graves' hyperthyroidism. Study context: The authors defined stable hyperthyroidism as no ophthalmopathy within 18 months of follow-up. Broader study findings: With 70.59% sensitivity and approximately 72% specificity, the model predicted ophthalmopathy progression.

Researchers took RNA transcripts and amplified TCR beta CDR3 regions from them. The library came from an HTBI-primed first-round RT-PCR and a second-round multiplex PCR. MiXCR was run by TCRdb on the multiplex PCR reads, yielding one entry per CDR3 protein. Among about 1.2 million distinct CDR3 sequences listed, less than 45% were seen once. The CDR3 runs to 13 residues. Germline loops: CDR1 DFQATT, CDR2 SNEGSKA (reference sequence). Trimming removed 6 bases from V and 4 bases from J; junction bases left unmatched: 6. Exclusion criteria comprised other autoimmune diseases, uncontrolled infections, pregnancy or lactation in patients.

This chain links TRBV20-1 with TRBJ1-1; 9 bases line up with TRBD1. The sequencing sample was made of peripheral blood or thyroid tissue (not recorded which). The TCR was taken from an adult man with Graves' hyperthyroidism. Here the CDR3 reads CSANRDRATEAFF. CDR3 bases: TGCAGTGCCAACCGGGACAGGGCCACTGAAGCTTTCTTT.